These T cell receptor beta chains were read from a single sample in a study of T cells expressing NK-cell markers. After re-calling the 5' RACE reads, TCRdb lists one entry per CDR3 protein, DNA absent. The sample table sets out a few hundred thousand distinct CDR3 sequences. Sequenced input: blood T cells: a sorted CD56 or NKG2C T cell subset, CD4+ or CD8+ T cells, or bulk PBMC T cells (not recorded which). The receptors derive from a man aged 18-75 years in good health. Each CDR3 is given with its conserved first and last residue.

J gene: TRBJ1-6
V gene: TRBV3-1
CDR3 protein: CASSQRSGGNSPLHF

J gene: TRBJ2-5
V gene: TRBV28
CDR3 protein: CASSLRQPPGGQYF

J gene: TRBJ2-3
V gene: TRBV9
CDR3 protein: CASSVSGGASTDTQYF

J gene: TRBJ1-5
V gene: TRBV2
CDR3 protein: CASRAKGGRKSQPQHF

J gene: TRBJ2-7
V gene: TRBV20-1
CDR3 protein: CSATKSGGLDEQYF

J gene: TRBJ1-2
V gene: TRBV7-2
CDR3 protein: CASSLAVGTGRGYTF

J gene: TRBJ2-7
V gene: TRBV4-2
CDR3 protein: CASSRITGDFYEQYF

J gene: TRBJ1-3
V gene: TRBV6-1
CDR3 protein: CASTTGQHSGNTIYF

J gene: TRBJ2-5
V gene: TRBV6-1
CDR3 protein: CASRVTGGVLETQYF

J gene: TRBJ2-2
V gene: TRBV5-5
CDR3 protein: CASSLGTRSAGELFF

J gene: TRBJ2-7
V gene: TRBV20-1
CDR3 protein: CSASKQGPYEQYF

J gene: TRBJ2-7
V gene: TRBV20-1
CDR3 protein: CSARDLEGGTYEQYF

J gene: TRBJ1-2
V gene: TRBV7-9
CDR3 protein: CASSLVGGDYGYTF

J gene: TRBJ2-5
V gene: TRBV19
CDR3 protein: CASSIWRGEGQETQYF

J gene: TRBJ1-1
V gene: TRBV7-9
CDR3 protein: CASSLPPGHEAFF

J gene: TRBJ2-3
V gene: TRBV5-1
CDR3 protein: CASSSIRGYTDTQYF

J gene: TRBJ2-7
V gene: TRBV5-1
CDR3 protein: CASSLSPSYEQYF

J gene: TRBJ2-7
V gene: TRBV20-1
CDR3 protein: CSARDGSSYEQYF

J gene: TRBJ2-4
V gene: TRBV12-5
CDR3 protein: CASGSAKNIQYF

J gene: TRBJ2-6
V gene: TRBV6-2/TRBV6-3
CDR3 protein: CASRGQGTRGANVLTF

J gene: TRBJ2-2
V gene: TRBV12-3/TRBV12-4
CDR3 protein: CASIPPGSGELFF

J gene: TRBJ2-5
V gene: TRBV7-9
CDR3 protein: CASSLGLAGALETQYF

J gene: TRBJ2-1
V gene: TRBV2
CDR3 protein: CASRVETTSYEQFF

J gene: TRBJ2-2
V gene: TRBV11-3
CDR3 protein: CASSLEGGAYTGELFF

J gene: TRBJ1-1
V gene: TRBV18
CDR3 protein: CASSLQTGRNTEAFF

J gene: TRBJ1-1
V gene: TRBV28
CDR3 protein: CASKRLDSTHPNTEAFF

J gene: TRBJ2-1
V gene: TRBV28
CDR3 protein: CASCAGQGAAEQFF

J gene: TRBJ2-1
V gene: TRBV12-3/TRBV12-4
CDR3 protein: CASSSGTSGESSYNEQFF

J gene: TRBJ2-5
V gene: TRBV19
CDR3 protein: CASSDWTSGVNETQYF

J gene: TRBJ2-3
V gene: TRBV18
CDR3 protein: CASSRTSGGQDTQYF

J gene: TRBJ2-2
V gene: TRBV4-2
CDR3 protein: CASSSGAGPPGELFF

J gene: TRBJ1-5
V gene: TRBV6-5
CDR3 protein: CASSYSAGSNQPQHF

J gene: TRBJ2-5
V gene: TRBV5-1
CDR3 protein: CASRNGGAIPYQETQYF

J gene: TRBJ2-5
V gene: TRBV12-3/TRBV12-4
CDR3 protein: CASSSERGRETQYF

J gene: TRBJ1-2
V gene: TRBV18
CDR3 protein: CASSPSYRVESYGYTF

J gene: TRBJ1-6
V gene: TRBV3-1
CDR3 protein: CASRDRGRSPLHF

J gene: TRBJ2-5
V gene: TRBV15
CDR3 protein: CATGQGYVETQYF

J gene: TRBJ2-3
V gene: TRBV27
CDR3 protein: CASKYPRIPQSTDTQYF

J gene: TRBJ2-2
V gene: TRBV24-1
CDR3 protein: CATSDFRADPTGELFF

J gene: TRBJ2-1
V gene: TRBV15
CDR3 protein: CATSGDGTGINSYNEQFF